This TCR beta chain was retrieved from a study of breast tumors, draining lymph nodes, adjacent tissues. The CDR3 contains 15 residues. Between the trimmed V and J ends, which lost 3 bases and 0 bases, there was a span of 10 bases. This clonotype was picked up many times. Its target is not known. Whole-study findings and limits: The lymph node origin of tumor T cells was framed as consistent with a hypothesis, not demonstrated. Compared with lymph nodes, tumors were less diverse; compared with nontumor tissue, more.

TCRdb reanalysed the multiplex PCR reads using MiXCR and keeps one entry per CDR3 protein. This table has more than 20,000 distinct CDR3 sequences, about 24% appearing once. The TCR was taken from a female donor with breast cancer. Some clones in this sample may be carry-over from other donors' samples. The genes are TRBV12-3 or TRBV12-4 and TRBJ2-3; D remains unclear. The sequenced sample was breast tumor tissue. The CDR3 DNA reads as TGTGCCAGCAGTTTGGATGGAACTAGCACAGATACGCAGTATTTT. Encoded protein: CASSLDGTSTDTQYF.